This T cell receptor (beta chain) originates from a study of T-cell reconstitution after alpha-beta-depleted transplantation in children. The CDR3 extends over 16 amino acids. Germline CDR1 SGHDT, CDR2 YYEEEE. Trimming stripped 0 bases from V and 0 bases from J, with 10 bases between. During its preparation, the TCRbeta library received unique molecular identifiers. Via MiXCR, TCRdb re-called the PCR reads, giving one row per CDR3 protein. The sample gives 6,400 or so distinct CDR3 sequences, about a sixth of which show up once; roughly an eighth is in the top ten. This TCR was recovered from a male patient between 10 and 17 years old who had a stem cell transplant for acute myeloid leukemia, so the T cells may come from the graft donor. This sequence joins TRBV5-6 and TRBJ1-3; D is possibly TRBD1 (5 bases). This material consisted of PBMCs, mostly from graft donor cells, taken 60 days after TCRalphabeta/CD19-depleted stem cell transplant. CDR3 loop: CASSLGGGSSGNTIYF. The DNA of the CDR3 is TGTGCCAGCAGCTTGGGTGGGGGTTCCTCTGGAAACACCATATATTTT.